Listed here are 7 T cell receptor beta chains from one sample, sequenced in a study of T cell responses to AZD1222 COVID-19 vaccine. The protocol was immunoSEQ multiplex PCR, while the TCRdb copy is restricted to in-frame clones and leaves out a portion. The sample lists 150,000 to 200,000 clones; 80% to 95% were seen once. The material sequenced was peripheral blood, taken 28 days after the second AZD1222 dose. These receptor sequences come from an adult who received the AZD1222 COVID-19 vaccine.

The V and J genes are TRBV2 and TRBJ2-5; unclear D gene. CDR1 is SNHLY and CDR2 is FYNNEI in the germline V gene. Between the trimmed V and J ends, which lost 1 base and 4 bases, there was a span of 4 bases. The CDR3 extends over 12 amino acids. CDR3 region: CASSEGAETQYF. The CDR3 DNA follows: TGTGCCAGCAGTGAAGGTGCAGAGACCCAGTACTTC.

CDR3 in DNA: TGTGCCAGCAGTCTCAGAACAGATACGCAGTATTTT. Amino acid sequence: CASSLRTDTQYF. J is TRBJ2-3 and V is TRBV6-5; D not resolved. The CDR3 has 12 residues. The germline V and J ends were trimmed by 5 bases and 3 bases, with 6 bases remaining between them. Germline CDR1 MNHEY, CDR2 SVGAGI.

This chain connects TRBV5-1 to TRBJ1-1; D gene unclear. Trimming cost V 1 base and J 5 bases, with 12 bases left between them. The CDR3 length is 14 residues. CDR1 is SGHRS, CDR2 YFSETQ, per germline. The CDR3 DNA reads TGCGCCAGCAGCTTGCAGTTCCCGGAAACTGAAGCTTTCTTT. Translation gives CASSLQFPETEAFF.

The gene calls are TRBV4-2 and TRBJ2-2; D is uncertain. CDR3 length: 13 amino acids. V was cut by 0 bases and J by 4 bases, with 3 bases left in between. The germline CDR1 and CDR2 sequences are LGHNA and YNFKEQ. The CDR3 region is CASSQDGTGELFF. CDR3 nucleotides: TGTGCCAGCAGCCAAGATGGCACCGGGGAGCTGTTTTTT.

The V call is TRBV4-3, the J call TRBJ1-2; a weak D match, TRBD1 (6 bases). Germline assignment: CDR1 LGHNA and CDR2 YSLEER. V lost 0 bases to trimming and J lost 4 bases, with 12 bases between them. The CDR3 totals 15 residues. The CDR3 DNA sequence: TGCGCCAGCAGCCAAGAGCAACGACAGGCCTATGGCTACACCTTC. Translating gives CASSQEQRQAYGYTF.

The CDR3 region is CASSPWSGGWAGANVLTF. The CDR3 coding sequence is TGTGCCAGCAGCCCCTGGTCGGGGGGCTGGGCTGGGGCCAACGTCCTGACTTTC. The V gene is TRBV14, the J gene TRBJ2-6; D might be TRBD2 (7 bases). The germline V and J ends were trimmed by 4 bases and 2 bases, with 18 bases remaining between them. CDR3 size: 18 residues. Germline CDR1 reads SGHDN; CDR2 reads FVKESK. The entire variable domain, with the rest obtained from reference TRBV14 and TRBJ2-6, is as follows: EAGVTQFPSHSVIEKGQTVTLRCDPISGHDNLYWYRRVMGKEIKFLLHFVKESKQDESGMPNNRFLAERTGGTYSTLKVQPAELEDSGVYFCASSPWSGGWAGANVLTFGAGSRLTVL.

V and J are TRBV6-5 and TRBJ2-3; TRBD2 matches at 10 bases. With 4 bases clipped from V and 5 bases from J, the junction kept 9 bases outside the gene matches. This CDR3 is 16 amino acids long. From germline, CDR1 is MNHEY and CDR2 SVGAGI. CDR3 sequence reads: CASSSSGGRLRDTQYF. CDR3 sequence (DNA): TGTGCCAGCAGTTCTAGCGGGGGCCGATTGAGAGATACGCAGTATTTT.